The entry that follows covers one TCR beta chain sequence. Expressed TCRB transcripts were sequenced after all isolated RNA was converted to cDNA. Data came from immunoSEQ multiplex PCR; TCRdb stores just in-frame clones and leaves some out. The top ten clones hold 0.02% to 0.03% of a sample with fewer than 900,000 clones, roughly 15% of them seen once. These data belong to a study of beta chain features in type 1 diabetes. The CDR3 is 16 amino acids. Germline loops: CDR1 SGHAT, CDR2 FQDESV (reference sequence). Trimming shortened V by 5 bases and J by 1 base, and 15 bases separated the two germline ends.

The chain uses TRBV11-1 and TRBJ2-1; tentative D call: TRBD2 (6 bases). The TCR was taken from a woman aged 18-35 years in good health. Sequencing used naive CD4+ T cells from blood. CDR3 residues: CASSIQLAWSYNEQFF. In nucleotides, the CDR3 is TGTGCCAGCAGCATTCAGCTAGCGTGGTCCTACAATGAGCAGTTCTTC.